A single sample is the source of the 16 T cell receptor beta chains below, sequenced in a study of blood T cell repertoires in COVID-19. The assay was immunoSEQ multiplex PCR, and TCRdb's table has in-frame clones only and misses some. The table shows some 300,000 clones, with approximately 90% occurring only once. Source material: peripheral blood. The receptor source for this set is a woman in her 30s who had recovered from COVID-19.

The chain employs TRBV21-1 and TRBJ1-6; the DNA was not compared with TRBD1, the D call given in the table. TRBV21-1 is an annotated pseudogene. The CDR3 extends over 16 amino acids. CDR3: CASSNESTGLSSPLHF. CDR3 nucleotides: TGTGCCAGCAGCAATGAGTCCACAGGGCTGAGTTCACCCCTCCACTTT.

This clone was picked up a small number of times. CDR3 protein: CASSPQGVGTEAFF. As DNA, the CDR3 is TGTGCCAGCAGCCCCCAGGGGGTAGGCACTGAAGCTTTCTTT. The V and J genes are TRBV7-2 and TRBJ1-1; 7 bases align to TRBD1. Germline V lookup: CDR1 SGHTA, CDR2 FQGNSA. This CDR3 is built from 14 residues. The J segment lost 4 bases and the V segment lost 5 bases, leaving 7 bases of the junction unmatched.

V and J are TRBV6-5 and TRBJ2-5, with 9 bases fitting TRBD1. Per the germline V gene, CDR1 is MNHEY and CDR2 is SVGAGI. The junction had 5 bases not matched to a gene; V was cut back by 2 bases and J by 4 bases. The CDR3 runs to 15 residues. This CDR3 is CASSYRDRVGETQYF. The CDR3 DNA sequence: TGTGCCAGCAGTTACAGGGACAGGGTAGGAGAGACCCAGTACTTC.

The chain carries TRBV6-5 and TRBJ2-7; TRBD1 agrees at 11 bases. Germline V gene lookup returns CDR1 MNHEY and CDR2 SVGAGI. V dropped 7 bases and J dropped 3; count of bases not matched to a gene: 5. The length of the CDR3 is 14 residues. The CDR3 sequence is CASTAGTGGYEQYF. The CDR3 nucleotides read TGTGCCAGCACCGCCGGGACAGGGGGCTACGAGCAGTACTTC.

The V and J genes are TRBV2 and TRBJ1-2; 7 bases are a match to TRBD1. Trimming removed 4 bases from V and 4 bases from J; junction bases left unmatched: 0. In germline, CDR1 is SNHLY, CDR2 FYNNEI. This CDR3 comprises 12 residues. CDR3 sequence reads: CASSGDSYGYTF. The CDR3 DNA is TGTGCCAGCAGTGGGGACAGCTATGGCTACACCTTC.

The chain uses TRBV7-9 and TRBJ2-2; D may be TRBD1 (5 bases). Germline values: CDR1 SEHNR, CDR2 FQNEAQ (reference sequence). The CDR3 runs to 14 residues. The germline V and J ends were trimmed by 6 bases and 5 bases, with 13 bases remaining between them. Here the CDR3 DNA reads TGTGCCAGCAGTTCCCAGGGAAGGACCGGGGAGCTGTTTTTT. It encodes CASSSQGRTGELFF.

The rearrangement uses TRBV4-1 and TRBJ1-5; possibly TRBD1 for D (5 bases). The CDR3 loop spans 15 amino acids. The V gene's germline CDR1 is MGHRA and CDR2 YSYEKL. Deletions cut 1 base from V and 1 base from J, with 8 bases between. CDR3 loop: CASSQGQKSNQPQHF. The CDR3 DNA follows: TGCGCCAGCAGCCAAGGACAGAAAAGCAATCAGCCCCAGCATTTT.

The V and J genes are TRBV18 and TRBJ2-7, with TRBD1 matching over 10 bases. The CDR3 has 14 amino acids. Trimming cost V 3 bases and J 3 bases; bases outside gene matches: 2. Germline-derived CDR1 and CDR2 are KGHSH and LQKENI. The CDR3 loop is CASSPGQGNYEQYF. The CDR3 DNA follows: TGTGCCAGCTCACCGGGACAGGGGAACTACGAGCAGTACTTC.

The count of this clone is one. This chain joins TRBV5-6 and TRBJ2-6; D unclear. The CDR3 is 14 residues long. Germline V gene data show CDR1 as SGHDT and CDR2 as YYEEEE. V was cut by 4 bases and J by 0 bases, with 5 bases left in between. In DNA, the CDR3 is TGTGCCAGCAGCCGGTTCTCTGGGGCCAACGTCCTGACTTTC. Its protein is CASSRFSGANVLTF.

V gene TRBV18 combines with J gene TRBJ2-7, with D uncertain. V lost 5 bases and J lost 5, with 22 bases in between. Per germline, CDR1 KGHSH and CDR2 LQKENI. The CDR3 spans 16 residues. The CDR3 DNA follows: TGTGCCAGCTCAGCTACCACGATGGGTGCAGGCGACGAGCAGTACTTC. This gives the protein CASSATTMGAGDEQYF.

In this sample, this clone turned up a few times. This sequence joins TRBV27 and TRBJ2-2; possible D gene TRBD1, 6 bases. The CDR3 is 17 amino acids. With 5 bases removed from V and 1 base from J, the gap between germline ends came to 17 bases. CDR1 is MNHEY, CDR2 SMNVEV, per germline (reference sequence). Written as DNA, the CDR3 is TGTGCCAGCAGTCCGGGCCCGGGGACAAGGAACACCGGGGAGCTGTTTTTT. The encoded protein is CASSPGPGTRNTGELFF.

The chain employs TRBV3-1 (or the pseudogene TRBV3-2) and TRBJ1-2, with 9 bases aligning to TRBD1. V shed 1 base and J 2 bases; nucleotides not matched to a gene: 5. Germline CDR1 reads LGHDT; CDR2 reads YNNKEL (reference sequence). This CDR3 is built from 16 residues. The CDR3 is CASSQGAGTGNYGYTF. The CDR3 coding sequence is TGTGCCAGCAGCCAAGGCGCCGGGACAGGGAACTATGGCTACACCTTC.

V and J are TRBV30 and TRBJ1-1, with 8 bases matching TRBD1. CDR3 length: 13 residues. Per the germline V gene, CDR1 is GTSNPN and CDR2 is SVGIG (reference sequence). The V and J ends lost 2 bases and 4 bases, in that order; junction bases with no gene match: 3. CDR3 in amino acids: CAWSLQGGTEAFF. Here the CDR3 DNA reads TGTGCCTGGAGTCTACAGGGGGGCACTGAAGCTTTCTTT.

The chain recombines TRBV5-1 with TRBJ1-2; D remains unclear. Trimming removed 2 bases from V and 5 bases from J, with 10 bases in between. Per the germline V gene, CDR1 is SGHRS and CDR2 is YFSETQ. This CDR3 spans 13 amino acids. The CDR3 nucleotides read TGCGCCAGCAGCTTAGACACAAGTTATGGCTACACCTTC. Its protein is CASSLDTSYGYTF.

The chain is built from TRBV5-3 and TRBJ2-5; 8 bases are a match to TRBD1. TRBV5-3 is identified as an open reading frame with a role that is uncertain. Trimming took 6 bases from V and 2 from J; bases not matched to a gene: 18. This CDR3 is 18 amino acids long. The chain's CDR3 is CARNLILGTGRSQETQYF. As DNA, the CDR3 is TGTGCCAGAAACCTCATCCTCGGGACAGGCCGAAGTCAAGAGACCCAGTACTTC.

This chain links TRBV7-3 with TRBJ1-5; D may be TRBD1 (5 bases). V was shortened by 2 bases and J by 6 bases, with 8 bases between the two germline ends. Looked up from germline, CDR1 is SGHTA and CDR2 is FQGTGA. The CDR3 covers 13 residues. For the CDR3, the DNA is TGTGCCAGCAGCTTATCCGGGGGTCAGCCCCAGCATTTT. Translating it yields CASSLSGGQPQHF.